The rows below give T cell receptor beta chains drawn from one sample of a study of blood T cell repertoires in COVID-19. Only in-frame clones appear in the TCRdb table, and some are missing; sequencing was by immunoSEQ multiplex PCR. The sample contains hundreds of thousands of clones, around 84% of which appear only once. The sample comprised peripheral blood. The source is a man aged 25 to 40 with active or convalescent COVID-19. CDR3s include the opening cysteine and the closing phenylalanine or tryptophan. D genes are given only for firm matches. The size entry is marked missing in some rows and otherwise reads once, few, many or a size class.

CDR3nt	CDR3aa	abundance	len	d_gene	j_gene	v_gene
TGTGCCAGCAGTTCTGACAGGGCGGACATTCAGTACTTC	CASSSDRADIQYF	NA	13	TRBD1	TRBJ2-4	TRBV2
TGTGCCAGCAGCTACGGGACAGGGTTCCAGCCCCAGCATTTT	CASSYGTGFQPQHF	NA	14	TRBD1	TRBJ1-5	TRBV11-2
TGTGCCAGCACCTTCTCACAGGGCCCCACAGATACGCAGTATTTT	CASTFSQGPTDTQYF	NA	15	NA	TRBJ2-3	TRBV7-9
TGTGCCAGCAGTTTGAGGCGGGGGCAGTTCTTC	CASSLRRGQFF	once	11	NA	TRBJ2-1	TRBV12-3/TRBV12-4
TGTGCCACCCTTTTGGGGCAGACTTATGGCTACACCTTC	CATLLGQTYGYTF	NA	13	NA	TRBJ1-2	TRBV24-1
TGTGCCAGTAGTATAGAGACAGCGCCCCTTAACTATGGCTACACCTTC	CASSIETAPLNYGYTF	NA	16	NA	TRBJ1-2	TRBV19
TGTGCCAGCAGCGCCCGACAGGGGGCGAACACTGAAGCTTTCTTT	CASSARQGANTEAFF	NA	15	TRBD1	TRBJ1-1	TRBV7-6
TGTGCCTGGAGGGGGGACAGTAACACCGGGGAGCTGTTTTTT	CAWRGDSNTGELFF	NA	14	TRBD1	TRBJ2-2	TRBV30
TGCGCCAGCAGCGCAACAGGGGGCGGGGGCTACACCTTC	CASSATGGGGYTF	few	13	TRBD1	TRBJ1-2	TRBV4-1
TGTGCCAGCAGCCAAGAAGGGGCCGAGCAGTACTTC	CASSQEGAEQYF	NA	12	NA	TRBJ2-7	TRBV4-2
TGTGCCAGCAGTTCCAGGGACACCCAAGGGGCTTTCTTT	CASSSRDTQGAFF	NA	13	NA	TRBJ1-1	TRBV28
TGTGCCAGCAGCCCCAGGGCTAGCGGGAACACCGGGGAGCTGTTTTTT	CASSPRASGNTGELFF	NA	16	TRBD2	TRBJ2-2	TRBV9
TGTGCCAGCAGCCTGGGTCCTAGCGGGTCCTACGAGCAGTACTTC	CASSLGPSGSYEQYF	NA	15	TRBD2	TRBJ2-7	TRBV5-6
TGCGCCAGCAGCCCGCAATCTAGCTCCTACGAGCAGTACTTC	CASSPQSSSYEQYF	NA	14	NA	TRBJ2-7	TRBV5-1
TGCAGCGTTGAAGGTGGACTAGCGGGGAGGTACGAGCAGTACTTC	CSVEGGLAGRYEQYF	NA	15	TRBD2	TRBJ2-7	TRBV29-1
TGTGCCAGCAGACCGAGCGGGGTAGCCTACAATGAGCAGTTCTTC	CASRPSGVAYNEQFF	once	15	TRBD2	TRBJ2-1	TRBV27
TGTGCCACGGAGGGACAGACGAACAATGAGCAGTTCTTC	CATEGQTNNEQFF	few	13	NA	TRBJ2-1	TRBV18
TGTGCCTGGAGGGGAACAGGGGGTGGAAGCTACACCTTC	CAWRGTGGGSYTF	few	13	TRBD1	TRBJ1-2	TRBV30
TGTGCCACCGAGGAGGGGACTACGGCCTACGAGCAGTACTTC	CATEEGTTAYEQYF	NA	14	TRBD2	TRBJ2-7	TRBV28
TGTGCCAGTAGTATAGTGACTGGGGATACGCAGTATTTT	CASSIVTGDTQYF	NA	13	NA	TRBJ2-3	TRBV19
TGTGCCAGCTCTCCGTTGGAAAAACTGTTTTTT	CASSPLEKLFF	NA	11	NA	TRBJ1-4	TRBV7-9
TGTGCCAGCAGTGAAGCGATGGGACAGGGGGCTGGCTACACCTTC	CASSEAMGQGAGYTF	NA	15	TRBD1	TRBJ1-2	TRBV6-1
TGTGCCAGCAGCTTAGTGGAGGTGAACACCGGGGAGCTGTTTTTT	CASSLVEVNTGELFF	NA	15	NA	TRBJ2-2	TRBV7-8
TGTGCCACCAGTGCAGGGGCAGGGGTAATCAATGAGCAGTTCTTC	CATSAGAGVINEQFF	once	15	NA	TRBJ2-1	TRBV24-1
TGTGCCAGCAGCTTAAGGACAGGGTGGGGCACCGGGGAGCTGTTTTTT	CASSLRTGWGTGELFF	NA	16	TRBD1	TRBJ2-2	TRBV7-6
TGTGCCAGCAGTGACTCCGGGAGAAATTTAAATGAGCAGTTCTTC	CASSDSGRNLNEQFF	NA	15	NA	TRBJ2-1	TRBV6-2/TRBV6-3
TGTGCCAGCAGTTACTCCCGCGGCAGGGGGGTTGAAGCTTTCTTT	CASSYSRGRGVEAFF	NA	15	TRBD1	TRBJ1-1	TRBV6-5